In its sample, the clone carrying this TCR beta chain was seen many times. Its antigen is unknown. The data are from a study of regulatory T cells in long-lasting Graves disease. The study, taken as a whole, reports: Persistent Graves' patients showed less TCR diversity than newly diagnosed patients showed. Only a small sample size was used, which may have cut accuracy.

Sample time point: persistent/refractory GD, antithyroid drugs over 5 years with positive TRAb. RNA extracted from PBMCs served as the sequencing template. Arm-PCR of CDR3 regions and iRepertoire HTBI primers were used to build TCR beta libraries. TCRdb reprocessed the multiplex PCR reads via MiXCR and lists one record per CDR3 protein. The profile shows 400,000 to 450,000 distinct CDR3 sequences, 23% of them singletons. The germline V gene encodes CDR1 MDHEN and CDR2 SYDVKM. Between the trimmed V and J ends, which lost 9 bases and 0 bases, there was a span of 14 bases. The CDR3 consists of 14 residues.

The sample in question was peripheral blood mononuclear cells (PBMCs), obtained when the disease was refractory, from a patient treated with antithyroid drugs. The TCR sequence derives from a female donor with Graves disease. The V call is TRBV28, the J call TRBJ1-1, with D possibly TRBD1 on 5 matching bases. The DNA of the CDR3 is TGTGCCAGTTTGCTCGGGGCCTTGAACACTGAAGCTTTCTTT. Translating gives CASLLGALNTEAFF.